This entry describes one T cell receptor beta chain. Which antigen it targets is not known. Base qualities are not at hand, and no much larger clone is one base apart. The library was made by the immunoSEQ multiplex PCR assay. For the multiplex PCR, a mixture combining 60 forward primers for TCR Vbeta segments and 13 reverse primers for TCR Jbeta segments was used. A multiplex PCR assay on genomic DNA amplified the CDR3 region of rearranged TCR beta genes. The amplified TCR beta libraries were sequenced on the Illumina HiSeq System as 87-base-pair reads. The authors' pipeline ran thus. Across the 700 or so repertoires, a later analysis counted 80 million or so unique TCR beta chains, approximately 12 million of which were shared by at least two donors. Raw reads were error-corrected and collapsed into unique sequences with a nearest-neighbor algorithm that merged closely related sequences to remove PCR and sequencing errors. V, D and J gene segments were assigned by aligning CDR3 sequences to IMGT reference sequences. Each retained sequence needed at least a six-nucleotide match to both a V gene segment and a J gene segment. Rearrangements were classified as productive when the CDR3 lacked stop codons and remained in frame with V and J, and all other rearrangements were classified as non-productive. CDR3 was defined according to IMGT convention as the region running from the second conserved V-encoded cysteine to the conserved J-encoded phenylalanine. Sequences without an unambiguous match to a single V gene segment were excluded from the earlier analysis of over 500 of the donors. In an earlier analysis of some 590 of the donors, V segments were called functional above 56.7% productive rearrangements and were called segregating when the between-donor standard deviation exceeded 5%. A statistical classification framework was built to diagnose cytomegalovirus status from the catalog of TCR beta chain sequences. V and J gene assignment, in a later analysis, came from comparing TCR nucleotide sequences with IMGT/GENE-DB human TR gene sequences. The TCRdist pipeline was used in a later analysis to assign CDR3 sequences and most-parsimonious VDJ recombination scenarios. A later analysis defined each TCR beta chain by its CDR3 amino acid sequence plus V-gene family, and excluded reads lacking a unique V-gene family. In a later analysis, approximately 590 highly shared, low-generation-probability nucleotide sequences were removed to address suspected cross-contamination and a sequencing artifact. In a later analysis, a clonal expansion index for each public chain was calculated from normalized within-repertoire ranks of inferred template counts. A later analysis computed generation probabilities with a VDJ recombination model fitted to out-of-frame rearrangements, and checked the results against IGoR. Hypergeometric tests were used in a later analysis to score TCR-TCR, TCR-HLA and TCR-CMV co-occurrence, with a repertoire-size bias correction applied to the TCR pairs. False discovery rates were estimated in a later analysis by permuting HLA or CMV assignments 20 times. In a later analysis, co-occurring TCRs were grouped using DBSCAN, with TCRdist sequence similarity added in when clustering inside HLA-allele-positive subsets. Repertoires with fewer than 30,000 or more than 120,000 public chains, plus five repertoires with anomalous nucleotide sharing, were excluded from co-occurrence clustering. The table comes from immuneACCESS by way of TCRdb, which keeps in-frame sequences with V and J called. Part of the clones is missing from these tables; in studies checked, under half for an unresolved V gene and the rest for unknown reasons. V, J and clone size derive from that table, while D and trimming were established from the DNA sequence. This sample is represented by approximately 120,000 clones; approximately 81% of them were singletons. Approximately 4% of the sample belongs to the ten largest clones.

The cohort consisted of some 730 healthy bone marrow donors. At the time of sampling, every cohort member was nominally healthy, though immune exposures that went unrecorded were likely present. The donor tested CMV seropositive, placing the donor among the roughly 270 seropositive members of the cohort. Every donor gave a peripheral blood sample, and the peripheral blood mononuclear cells from that sample were used for TCR beta sequencing. Genomic DNA extraction from the blood cell samples was performed with the Qiagen DNeasy Blood Extraction Kit. The data stem from a study of cytomegalovirus exposure and HLA in healthy donors (dated by TCRdb to about 2017). Background for the entire study: An earlier analysis of some 500 of the donors reported about 250 Gb of sequence data and 100 million to 130 million unique TCR beta sequences from roughly 180 million T cells. An early release that covered roughly 600 HLA-typed donors contained approximately 300 gigabases of sequencing data and tens of millions of unique TCR sequences. Of the 350 to 450 genotyped donors, over 65% fell in the genetic ancestry cluster associated with self-reported Caucasian donors. The study aimed to test whether cataloging public T cell receptors could reveal signatures of past pathogen exposure. The T cell repertoires of 670 or so subjects were profiled by immunosequencing and related to cytomegalovirus serostatus. Besides the first cohort of 666 subjects, a separate validation cohort made up of over 95 different subjects was used. To predict cytomegalovirus infection status, the study brought together high-throughput TCR immunosequencing, statistical association of individual TCRs with disease status, and machine learning. To study patterns of TCR occurrence, a later analysis re-analyzed previously published TCR beta repertoires from 666 donors and added high-resolution HLA genotyping. The later analysis used no new phenotypic data to find candidate immune exposures, relying instead on TCR beta sequences and their occurrence across donors. To decide whether each TCR beta V gene segment behaved as functional or pseudogenic, an earlier analysis of several hundred of the donors relied on high-throughput TCR beta sequencing. Donor age, sex, ethnicity and CMV serostatus were compiled together with the repertoire data. Genome-wide SNP genotypes for about 65% of the roughly 670 donors were used in a later genetic analysis, which treated that subset as a discovery cohort. Every repertoire in the discovery cohort had been generated on one and the same sequencing platform. HLA typing covered class I and class II loci at four-digit resolution. Typing coverage varied by locus: roughly 620-630 donors for A, B, C, DRB1 and DQB1; roughly 520 for DQA1; more than 600 for DPA1; roughly 450 for DPB1. Roughly 5 DR-DQ haplotypes were handled as single units for association and clustering, since linkage in the cohort was strong. Among around 400 genotyped donors of the cohort, an average of approximately 200,000 unique TCR beta nucleotide sequences was sequenced per donor, of which approximately 18% were non-productive. What the study reported, not specific to this receptor: A further reported finding was that TCR beta sequences accurately predicted the HLA-A and HLA-B alleles for most subjects in the first cohort. Strong co-occurrence of HLA alleles, especially DR and DQ, made assigning TCR associations to individual alleles difficult. Because HLA typing was unavailable for some donors at each locus, only the typed subset was used in association tests. A few of the identified cytomegalovirus-associated TCR beta chains were confirmed in vitro to be specific for cytomegalovirus antigens. Linkage disequilibrium might explain the correlated functional status among segregating V segments, but an unknown experimental factor could not be excluded. A later genetic analysis associated a missense DCLRE1C variant with V-gene and J-gene trimming of TCR beta chains, and an independent cohort replicated the association. Fewer than 20 rarely observed V segments, including chromosome 9 orphons, were excluded from the earlier analysis of 550 to 700 of the donors because counts were too low. The presence/absence analyses assumed that sequencing depth was roughly uniform across donors, and that assumption may not be true. A cluster of highly shared sequence variants was judged likely to represent a technical artifact of the sequencing pipeline. Most TCR sequences were observed very rarely across donors, whereas some public TCRs were present in many individuals. The cohort was sequenced for TCR beta chains only, and without alpha or paired-chain data the features that could be detected were limited. A later analysis found that TCR association rates varied across HLA loci, with DRB1 alleles showing the most associated TCRs and HLA-C alleles the fewest. In an earlier analysis of more than 500 of the donors, most TCR beta V segments appeared in productive rearrangements about 87% or about 30% of the time, broadly matching IMGT annotations. The only immune exposure information available for the cohort was CMV serostatus. According to a later genetic analysis, donors in an Asian-associated ancestry cluster had fewer N-insertions in productive TCRs than the roughly 700-donor mean. According to a later analysis, most CMV-associated TCR beta chains appeared to be HLA-restricted, and the HLA associations seemed to be driven largely by CMV exposure. A later analysis found that HLA-associated TCR beta chains were more clonally expanded and had lower generation probabilities than equally common non-associated chains. The 87-base-pair reads could not distinguish some IMGT-functional V segments, including TRBV6-2 and TRBV6-3, so those segments were excluded. Cytomegalovirus status was reported to be diagnosed by the classifier with high specificity and sensitivity in both the original and validation cohorts. Specific HLA alleles were associated with 15,000 to 20,000 TCR beta sequences at a false discovery rate of 0.05 in a later analysis. The authors suggested that the approach could potentially be extended to other disease states and immunological phenotypes. A total of fewer than 200 TCR beta chains were listed by the study as associated with cytomegalovirus. In a later analysis, several top co-occurrence clusters were reported to appear linked to parvovirus B19, influenza, CMV and Epstein-Barr virus.

Cut back by 10 bases and 7 bases, the V and J ends lie 20 bases apart. The CDR3 has 14 amino acids, counting the end cysteine and phenylalanine. Only the CDR3 DNA stays, 42 bases, in frame from base 1. CDR1 and CDR2 are drawn from the germline V gene (reference sequence): MNHEY, SMNVEV. Sequences were obtained from PBMCs. The rearrangement combines TRBV27 with TRBJ1-5; the D gene is possibly TRBD1, with 6 bases matching. The source is a man aged 18-30 years in good health and CMV-seropositive. The sequenced DNA is TGTGCCACCCGGGGGGCGGGGGCCGGGCAGCCCCAGCATTTT. This translates into CATRGAGAGQPQHF.